This is a list of T cell receptor beta chains from one sample in a study of blood T cells in healthy people across ages. MiXCR was run by TCRdb on the 5' RACE reads, yielding one entry per CDR3 protein. The sample yields over 600,000 distinct CDR3 sequences, 56% seen once. Sequencing was carried out using blood. The receptors stem from a man aged 40-49 years in good health. CDR3s include the opening cysteine and the closing phenylalanine or tryptophan. A D gene is named only where the DNA matches it firmly. Clone size is not always given. Where it is, it says once, few, many or a class for expanded clones.

cdr3_nt cdr3_aa cdr3_length j_call v_call clone_size d_call
TGTGCCAGCAGCTTTCGGGGCCTTTACAATGAGCAGTTCTTC CASSFRGLYNEQFF 14 TRBJ2-1 TRBV7-9 - -
TGTGCCAGCAGTTACGAAGGACAGGAACAAGAGACCCAGTACTTC CASSYEGQEQETQYF 15 TRBJ2-5 TRBV6-2/TRBV6-3 once TRBD1
TGTGCCAGCAAGGGACTAGCGACGGCCCATCAAAACACCGGGGAGCTGTTTTTT CASKGLATAHQNTGELFF 18 TRBJ2-2 TRBV7-9 once TRBD2
TGCAGCGCCGGACAGGATTCACCCCTCCACTTT CSAGQDSPLHF 11 TRBJ1-6 TRBV20-1 - TRBD1
TGCGCCAGCACAGGGGACAGATCCACAGATACGCAGTATTTT CASTGDRSTDTQYF 14 TRBJ2-3 TRBV5-1 - TRBD1
TGTGCCATCGGGGGGGCAATCACCGGGGAGCTGTTTTTT CAIGGAITGELFF 13 TRBJ2-2 TRBV7-2 - TRBD2
TGTGCCAGCAGCCTATCCAGCGGTTATGGCTACACCTTC CASSLSSGYGYTF 13 TRBJ1-2 TRBV27 few -
TGTGCCAGCACCTTAAGAGGGGGGACAGGGGTTCAGGGCTACACCTTC CASTLRGGTGVQGYTF 16 TRBJ1-2 TRBV7-2 once TRBD1
TGTGCCAGCAGTTTATTCACAGGGGGCTACGAGCAATACTTC CASSLFTGGYEQYF 14 TRBJ2-7 TRBV28 - TRBD1
TGTGCCAGCAGACGGGTAGGGGGAGTCGGCTACAATGAGCAGTACTTC CASRRVGGVGYNEQYF 16 TRBJ2-7 TRBV6-5 - -
TGTGCCAGCAGCCGCCTGGGGGGGGGGCCTCTGAACACTGAAGCTTTCTTT CASSRLGGGPLNTEAFF 17 TRBJ1-1 TRBV7-2 - -
TGTGCCAGCAGCGTAGACGGGAGGGCCAGCGATGAGCAGTTCTTC CASSVDGRASDEQFF 15 TRBJ2-1 TRBV9 - TRBD2
TGCGCCAGCAGCCGGGGACTAGCGGGAGCCGGCACAGATACGCAGTATTTT CASSRGLAGAGTDTQYF 17 TRBJ2-3 TRBV5-1 - TRBD2
TGTGCCAGCACCCAAACGACGGGGGAAGCTTTCTTT CASTQTTGEAFF 12 TRBJ1-1 TRBV6-5 once -
TGCAGTGCTAGGTCTGACAGGGGAGAAGAGACCCAGTACTTC CSARSDRGEETQYF 14 TRBJ2-5 TRBV20-1 few TRBD1
TGTGCCAGCAGCGTAGGGGGTGTCGAGACCCAGTACTTC CASSVGGVETQYF 13 TRBJ2-5 TRBV9 few -
TGTGCCAGCTCACCAAGGGATGCGTACGGAAACTACGAGCAGTACTTC CASSPRDAYGNYEQYF 16 TRBJ2-7 TRBV18 few -
TGCAGTGCTAGAGATTCCGGGACAGGGGGTCCTGAAGCTTTCTTT CSARDSGTGGPEAFF 15 TRBJ1-1 TRBV20-1 - TRBD1
TGTGCCAGCAGTCCCCTCAGGGGGCGCGGCTACACCTTC CASSPLRGRGYTF 13 TRBJ1-2 TRBV12-3/TRBV12-4 - TRBD1
TGCGCCAGCAGCTTGGACTCCCTAGCGGGAGTAGGAGATACGCAGTATTTT CASSLDSLAGVGDTQYF 17 TRBJ2-3 TRBV5-1 - TRBD2
TGTGCCAGCAGCCTTAGCGGGAGTCGGGAGAGTGAGCAGTTCTTC CASSLSGSRESEQFF 15 TRBJ2-1 TRBV6-1 - TRBD2
TGTGCCAGCAGCCAAGCCCGTCACAGGACGCCGAACACTGAAGCTTTCTTT CASSQARHRTPNTEAFF 17 TRBJ1-1 TRBV3-1 - -
TGCGCCAGCAGCTTGGTTTTTTCCCTGGACAGGATGAATGAGCAGTTCTTC CASSLVFSLDRMNEQFF 17 TRBJ2-1 TRBV5-1 - TRBD1
TGCGCCAGCAGCGTGCTGGGACTAGCGGGAGTGACTTCCTACGAGCAGTACTTC CASSVLGLAGVTSYEQYF 18 TRBJ2-7 TRBV5-1 few TRBD2
TGTGCCAGCAGCCAAGATTTAAGGGGTCCCCAGCATTTT CASSQDLRGPQHF 13 TRBJ1-5 TRBV3-1 few -
TGTGCCAGCAGTTCGCTAGCGGGGGGTATAAATGAGCAGTTCTTC CASSSLAGGINEQFF 15 TRBJ2-1 TRBV12-3/TRBV12-4 few TRBD2
TGCAGTGCTAGAGATCTACAGGGCCAAGAGACCCAGTACTTC CSARDLQGQETQYF 14 TRBJ2-5 TRBV20-1 - -
TGTGCCAGCAGCCCAGGCTCTAGCGGGAATCAGTACTTC CASSPGSSGNQYF 13 TRBJ2-4 TRBV7-4 - TRBD2
TGTGCCAGCAGCAAAGCCTCACTTAGGGACACACCCTTACCCTCCTACGAGCAGTACTTC CASSKASLRDTPLPSYEQYF 20 TRBJ2-7 TRBV21-1 - -
TGCAGCGCTCCACGACAGGGAGGTTTGCCAGAGACCCAGTACTTC CSAPRQGGLPETQYF 15 TRBJ2-5 TRBV29-1 - -
TGTGCCAGCAGTTTAGGAGTACGGGGTGGGGAGACCCAGTACTTC CASSLGVRGGETQYF 15 TRBJ2-5 TRBV27 - -
TGTGCCAGCAGCTTAAGGACTAGCGGGACCTCCTACGAGCAGTACTTC CASSLRTSGTSYEQYF 16 TRBJ2-7 TRBV7-9 - TRBD2
TGTGCCAGCAGCGCGACTAGACGCGGAGAGACCCAGTACTTC CASSATRRGETQYF 14 TRBJ2-5 TRBV11-1 - -
TGTGCCGGCAGCTTACCTGGCAGTCTATATGGCTACACCTTC CAGSLPGSLYGYTF 14 TRBJ1-2 TRBV7-2 - -
TGTGCCAGCAGCTTATTCGGCGGGGAGAACAATGAGCAGTTCTTC CASSLFGGENNEQFF 15 TRBJ2-1 TRBV13 - -
TGCGCCAGCGTGAACGAGGACAGGGACACAGATACGCAGTATTTT CASVNEDRDTDTQYF 15 TRBJ2-3 TRBV10-2 - TRBD1
TGTGCCAGCAGCCCGGACCTTAATGAAAAACTGTTTTTT CASSPDLNEKLFF 13 TRBJ1-4 TRBV4-2 - -
TGCGCCAGCAGCACCGAGAACAGGGTGTCGTTCTTC CASSTENRVSFF 12 TRBJ2-7 TRBV5-1 - -
TGTGCCAGCAGCTCGGGGGCCGGCACTGAAGCTTTCTTT CASSSGAGTEAFF 13 TRBJ1-1 TRBV7-8 - -
TGTGCCAGCAGCTTAGTAAGGAACAATGAGCAGTTCTTC CASSLVRNNEQFF 13 TRBJ2-1 TRBV7-2 - -
TGTGCCAGCAGTTTGTCTTCGATTTGGACAGGGTCTAATTCACCCCTCCACTTT CASSLSSIWTGSNSPLHF 18 TRBJ1-6 TRBV27 - TRBD1
TGTGCCAGCAGCGCGGGACTAGGTATGAATGAGCAGTTCTTC CASSAGLGMNEQFF 14 TRBJ2-1 TRBV13 few TRBD2
TGTGCCAGCAGCTTAGGGGACATTGACTCCTACAATGAGCAGTTCTTC CASSLGDIDSYNEQFF 16 TRBJ2-1 TRBV7-9 - -
TGTGCCAGCAGTTTTTTAGACGGCTACACCTTC CASSFLDGYTF 11 TRBJ1-2 TRBV12-3/TRBV12-4 few -
TGTGCCAGCAGTCGGACAGGGGCCCCAAGGTACGAGCAGTACTTC CASSRTGAPRYEQYF 15 TRBJ2-7 TRBV27 - TRBD1
TGTGCCAGCAGTTCCACATTAGACAGGGTGGCCTATGGCTACACCTTC CASSSTLDRVAYGYTF 16 TRBJ1-2 TRBV7-9 few TRBD1
TGCAGTGTACTAGCGGGAGGGCCGTCCGAGCAGTACTTC CSVLAGGPSEQYF 13 TRBJ2-7 TRBV20-1 few TRBD2
TGCAGTGCTAGGGCCCCTTGGGGGGGCCCCACAGATACGCAGTATTTT CSARAPWGGPTDTQYF 16 TRBJ2-3 TRBV20-1 - -
TGTGCCAGCAGCTTAGGGGGTGCAGGGCGACGGTACTTC CASSLGGAGRRYF 13 TRBJ2-5 TRBV13 - -
TGTGCCAGCAGACGACAAATCGACGGTAACTATGGCTACACCTTC CASRRQIDGNYGYTF 15 TRBJ1-2 TRBV27 - -
TGTGCCAGCAGCTTAGGACCTGAGGGCTACACCTTC CASSLGPEGYTF 12 TRBJ1-2 TRBV11-3 - -
TGTGCCAGCAGCTTTAGACTCTCGGAGGGGGAGACCCAGTACTTC CASSFRLSEGETQYF 15 TRBJ2-5 TRBV7-2 - -